The 4 T cell receptor beta chains listed next were all sequenced from one sample in a study of CD8+CD57+ T cells in acquired aplastic anemia. Genomic DNA, the template, was used for profiling of the TCR beta VDJ and CDR3. TCRdb redid the calling of the reads with MiXCR, one entry per CDR3 protein. The sample contains some 170,000 distinct CDR3 sequences, over 55% of which appear only once. Patients sequenced had flow cytometry evidence of CD8+CD57+ cell expansion. The sample comprised sorted CD4+, CD8+, or CD8+CD57+ T cells (not recorded which) from PBMCs. The receptors derive from a human donor with aplastic anemia.

This chain uses TRBV20-1 with TRBJ1-2, with 10 bases matching TRBD1. V lost 4 bases to trimming and J lost 7 bases; unmatched junction nucleotides: 3. Looked up from germline, CDR1 is DFQATT and CDR2 is SNEGSKA (reference sequence). The CDR3 length is 12 residues. The CDR3 region has the DNA TGCAGTGCTATTTGGGACAGGGGTGGCTACACCTTC. As protein: CSAIWDRGGYTF.

The rearrangement links TRBV15 to TRBJ2-5, with 11 bases lining up with TRBD1. V lost 7 bases and J lost 5; bases outside the gene matches: 6. The CDR3 loop spans 14 amino acids. Per germline, CDR1 LNHNV and CDR2 YYDKDF (reference sequence). The chain's CDR3 is CATTLDRGHETQYF. CDR3 DNA sequence: TGTGCCACCACCTTGGACAGGGGGCATGAGACCCAGTACTTC. Filled out from reference TRBV15 and TRBJ2-5, the complete variable domain reads DAMVIQNPRYQVTQFGKPVTLSCSQTLNHNVMYWYQQKSSQAPKLLFHYYDKDFNNEADTPDNFQSRRPNTSFCFLDIRSPGLGDTAMYLCATTLDRGHETQYFGPGTRLLVL.

CDR3 sequence reads: CSVGPGPHEQYF. The CDR3 coding sequence is TGCAGCGTTGGGCCGGGACCGCACGAGCAGTACTTC. V and J are TRBV29-1 and TRBJ2-7; D possibly matches TRBD1 or TRBD2 (5 bases each). The CDR3 consists of 12 residues. Germline CDR1 reads SQVTM; CDR2 reads ANQGSEA. V was cut by 4 bases and J by 5 bases, with 12 bases left in between.

A few counts support this clonotype. The rearrangement joins TRBV20-1 to TRBJ1-6; a weak D match, TRBD1 (5 bases). Per germline, CDR1 DFQATT and CDR2 SNEGSKA (reference sequence). The V and J ends lost 6 bases and 5 bases respectively, with 14 bases between them. This CDR3 has 14 amino acids. CDR3 nucleotides: TGCAGTGCGGCGCGGGGACCGAATAATTCACCCCTCCACTTT. It is translated as CSAARGPNNSPLHF.